A single sample is the source of the 25 T cell receptor beta chains below, sequenced in a study of blood T cell repertoires in COVID-19. Sequenced by immunoSEQ multiplex PCR; TCRdb stores in-frame clones only, minus some. This sample has around 140,000 clones, with around nine tenths found just once. Specimen: peripheral blood. The receptor source for this set is a human donor in a cohort sampled during active COVID-19.

This rearrangement joins TRBV4-1 to TRBJ1-3; no reliable D call. CDR3 length: 15 residues. V dropped 0 bases and J dropped 4 bases, with 10 bases sitting between them. In germline, CDR1 is MGHRA, CDR2 YSYEKL. The CDR3 sequence: CASSQDRGLGNTIYF. DNA of the CDR3: TGCGCCAGCAGCCAAGATCGAGGGCTCGGAAACACCATATATTTT.

DNA of the CDR3: TGTGCCATCAGTGAGGACAGGGTCGCTTCGAACACTGAAGCTTTCTTT. Translated: CAISEDRVASNTEAFF. This chain connects TRBV10-3 to TRBJ1-1; 7 bases agree with TRBD1. The CDR3 is 16 amino acids. Germline lookup yields CDR1 ENHRY and CDR2 SYGVKD. Germline trimming cut 2 bases from V and 1 base from J; bases unmatched to any gene: 7.

The rearrangement uses TRBV3-1 (or the pseudogene TRBV3-2) and TRBJ2-1; a weak D match, TRBD2 (6 bases). The CDR3 spans 16 residues. V gave up 6 bases and J gave up 2 bases, with 17 bases separating them. Germline-derived CDR1 and CDR2 are LGHDT and YNNKEL (reference sequence). The CDR3 sequence is CASSRGNLATYNEQFF. The CDR3 DNA reads TGTGCCAGCAGTCGAGGGAACCTAGCGACCTACAATGAGCAGTTCTTC.

The V gene is TRBV11-3, the J gene TRBJ2-3; 8 nucleotides align to TRBD1. CDR1 SGHNT and CDR2 YENEEA come from the germline V gene. V was clipped by 0 bases and J by 10 bases; unmatched bases: 3. The CDR3 loop spans 13 amino acids. The CDR3 nucleotides read TGTGCCAGCAGCTTAGACCCGACAGGGGCGCAGTATTTT. It yields the protein CASSLDPTGAQYF.

The chain employs TRBV5-1 and TRBJ1-2, with D tentatively TRBD1 (5 bases). V gave up 4 bases and J gave up 9 bases, with 10 bases separating them. The length of the CDR3 is 11 residues. The germline V gene encodes CDR1 SGHRS and CDR2 YFSETQ. CDR3 residues: CASSQDTSYTF. Here the CDR3 DNA reads TGCGCCAGCAGCCAGGACACAAGCTACACCTTC.

In its sample, this clone was seen a few times. V is TRBV30 and J is TRBJ1-5; possibly TRBD1 for D (5 bases). Between the trimmed V and J ends, which lost 3 bases and 6 bases, there was a span of 15 bases. The CDR3 covers 14 residues. Germline V gives CDR1 GTSNPN, CDR2 SVGIG (reference sequence). In DNA, the CDR3 is TGTGCCTGGAGGCAGACGGGGGAAAGTCAGCCCCAGCATTTT. It is translated as CAWRQTGESQPQHF.

This clone was recorded only once. The chain uses TRBV7-2 and TRBJ1-1; TRBD1 is a possible D gene (5 bases). Germline V gene lookup returns CDR1 SGHTA and CDR2 FQGNSA. Deletions cut 8 bases from V and 2 bases from J, with 12 bases between. CDR3 length equals 13 residues. CDR3 loop: CASSQERNTEAFF. The CDR3 DNA is TGTGCCAGCTCACAGGAGCGCAACACTGAAGCTTTCTTT.

In its sample, this clone was seen a few times. The chain has TRBV29-1 and TRBJ2-2; 8 bases are a match to TRBD2. The length of the CDR3 is 13 residues. CDR1 and CDR2 (germline): SQVTM, ANQGSEA. The junction had 1 base not matched to a gene; V was cut back by 3 bases and J by 4 bases. The CDR3 DNA follows: TGCAGCGTTGACGGGAGGGTCACCGGGGAGCTGTTTTTT. It specifies CSVDGRVTGELFF.

The chain links TRBV6-6 to TRBJ1-6; unclear D gene. There are 15 residues in the CDR3. The ends were cut back, 6 bases at V and 3 bases at J, with 12 bases in the middle. CDR1 is MNHNY, CDR2 SVGAGI, per germline (reference sequence). The CDR3 loop is CASSLMRGYNSPLHF. CDR3 DNA: TGTGCCAGCAGCCTCATGCGCGGCTATAATTCACCCCTCCACTTT.

J is TRBJ2-2 and V is TRBV11-3, with D perhaps matching TRBD2 (6 bases). The germline V gene has CDR1 SGHNT and CDR2 YENEEA. The CDR3 runs 15 residues. The V and J ends lost 5 bases and 2 bases respectively, with 12 bases between them. CDR3 protein: CASSPGTHNTGELFF. The CDR3 region has the DNA TGTGCCAGCAGCCCCGGGACTCATAACACCGGGGAGCTGTTTTTT.

CDR3 in DNA: TGCAGCGTTGACCAGGAGCAGTTCTTC. Protein: CSVDQEQFF. This chain links TRBV29-1 with TRBJ2-1; no firm D call. V lost 3 bases and J lost 10, with 4 bases in between. The CDR3 has 9 amino acids. Germline CDR1 reads SQVTM; CDR2 reads ANQGSEA.

This sequence joins TRBV5-1 and TRBJ2-6; 7 bases map to TRBD1. The V gene end was trimmed by 2 bases and the J gene end by 2 bases; junction bases not matched to a gene: 1. Germline V gene lookup returns CDR1 SGHRS and CDR2 YFSETQ. The CDR3 contains 15 residues. The CDR3: CASSFGQAGANVLTF. CDR3 sequence (DNA): TGCGCCAGCAGCTTCGGACAGGCTGGGGCCAACGTCCTGACTTTC.

V and J are TRBV6-6 and TRBJ1-4; 7 bases line up with TRBD1. The ends lost 7 bases at V and 5 bases at J; junction bases unmatched: 10. The CDR3 totals 15 residues. Germline CDR1 reads MNHNY; CDR2 reads SVGAGI (reference sequence). The CDR3 here is CASTGQPGGNEKLFF. In nucleotides, the CDR3 is TGTGCCAGCACGGGACAGCCTGGAGGAAATGAAAAACTGTTTTTT.

Only one count was recorded for this clone. This CDR3 is CASSPGFGASGSNYEQYF. CDR3 bases: TGTGCCAGCAGCCCGGGGTTTGGGGCTAGCGGATCTAACTACGAGCAGTACTTC. The V and J genes are TRBV7-9 and TRBJ2-7, with 7 bases aligning to TRBD2. The V and J ends lost 5 bases and 3 bases, in that order; junction bases with no gene match: 19. The germline CDR1 and CDR2 sequences are SEHNR and FQNEAQ (reference sequence). The CDR3 consists of 18 residues.

V gene TRBV29-1 combines with J gene TRBJ2-7; no definite D call. Trimming cost V 6 bases and J 1 base, with 7 bases left between them. This CDR3 comprises 11 residues. Germline V CDR1 and CDR2: SQVTM, ANQGSEA. The chain's CDR3 is CSVLLSYEQYF. In DNA, the CDR3 is TGCAGCGTCCTACTGTCCTACGAGCAGTACTTC.

The table lists this clone with a count of one. The gene calls are TRBV4-3 and TRBJ1-3; D remains unclear. CDR1 is LGHNA, CDR2 YSLEER, per germline. V was cut by 0 bases and J by 4 bases, with 7 bases left in between. The length of the CDR3 is 14 residues. The CDR3 DNA reads as TGCGCCAGCAGCCAAGAGGGGAGGGGAAACACCATATATTTT. Protein product: CASSQEGRGNTIYF.

This sequence joins TRBV2 and TRBJ1-2; the D is unclear. Germline-derived CDR1 and CDR2 are SNHLY and FYNNEI. Trimming took off 2 bases at V and 8 bases at J, with 12 bases between the two ends. The CDR3 loop spans 13 amino acids. Here the CDR3 reads CASSEIRRAGYTF. The CDR3 DNA reads as TGTGCCAGCAGTGAAATCCGGAGGGCGGGCTACACCTTC. The whole variable domain, remainder taken from reference TRBV2 and TRBJ1-2, is EPEVTQTPSHQVTQMGQEVILRCVPISNHLYFYWYRQILGQKVEFLVSFYNNEISEKSEIFDDQFSVERPDGSNFTLKIRSTKLEDSAMYFCASSEIRRAGYTFGSGTRLTVV.

The rearrangement links TRBV5-4 to TRBJ1-2; possible D gene TRBD1, 5 bases. The germline V gene has CDR1 SGHNT and CDR2 YYREEE (reference sequence). V was cut by 3 bases and J by 4 bases, with 13 bases left in between. This CDR3 has 14 amino acids. The CDR3 sequence: CASSSGGQSYGYTF. The CDR3 nucleotides are TGTGCCAGCAGCTCTGGCGGACAAAGCTATGGCTACACCTTC. Drawing the rest from reference TRBV5-4 and TRBJ1-2, the complete variable domain is ETGVTQSPTHLIKTRGQQVTLRCSSQSGHNTVSWYQQALGQGPQFIFQYYREEENGRGNFPPRFSGLQFPNYSSELNVNALELDDSALYLCASSSGGQSYGYTFGSGTRLTVV.

The chain is built from TRBV18 and TRBJ2-5; 9 nucleotides align to TRBD1. This CDR3 contains 14 residues. Germline CDR1 and CDR2: KGHSH and LQKENI. Trimming cost V 5 bases and J 0 bases; bases outside gene matches: 1. CDR3 amino acids: CASSGTGHQETQYF. CDR3 DNA: TGTGCCAGCTCAGGGACAGGGCACCAAGAGACCCAGTACTTC.

The chain recombines TRBV5-1 with TRBJ2-6; D is uncertain. Germline CDR1 reads SGHRS; CDR2 reads YFSETQ. The ends were cut back, 0 bases at V and 1 base at J, with 17 bases in the middle. The CDR3 loop spans 19 amino acids. CDR3 DNA sequence: TGCGCCAGCAGCTTGGTTACAGTTTTGGCAGAATCTGGGGCCAACGTCCTGACTTTC. Its translation is CASSLVTVLAESGANVLTF.

The J gene is TRBJ1-1, the V gene TRBV3-1 (or the pseudogene TRBV3-2); TRBD1 matches 7 bases. The CDR3 is made up of 15 amino acids. After removal of 3 bases from V and 5 bases from J, the junction contained 9 bases not matched to a gene. Germline V gene data show CDR1 as LGHDT and CDR2 as YNNKEL (reference sequence). The CDR3 loop reads CASSHDRVRITEAFF. DNA of the CDR3: TGTGCCAGCAGCCACGACAGGGTGCGGATAACTGAAGCTTTCTTT.

The chain carries TRBV19 and TRBJ2-7; D is possibly TRBD2 (6 bases). From germline, CDR1 is LNHDA and CDR2 SQIVND (reference sequence). The CDR3 extends over 15 amino acids. V gave up 10 bases and J gave up 5 bases, with 24 bases separating them. CDR3 region: CATRRGFTPNDEQYF. The CDR3 bases are TGTGCCACCCGCCGGGGGTTTACGCCGAACGACGAGCAGTACTTC.

This clone came up once. V is TRBV6-1 and J is TRBJ2-2; 11 positions agree with TRBD1. With 1 base clipped from V and 1 base from J, the junction kept 2 bases outside the gene matches. This CDR3 is 17 amino acids long. From germline, CDR1 is MNHNS and CDR2 SASEGT. The CDR3 DNA follows: TGTGCCAGCAGTGAAGGGGACAGGGGGATGAACACCGGGGAGCTGTTTTTT. It yields the protein CASSEGDRGMNTGELFF.

V gene TRBV6-5 combines with J gene TRBJ2-3, with D possibly TRBD2 on 7 matching bases. Trimming cost V 8 bases and J 1 base, with 16 bases left between them. Germline CDR1 reads MNHEY; CDR2 reads SVGAGI. CDR3 length: 15 amino acids. CDR3 region: CASVWGAGGTDTQYF. The CDR3 coding sequence is TGTGCCAGCGTATGGGGGGCGGGGGGCACAGATACGCAGTATTTT.

This chain joins TRBV7-3 and TRBJ2-5; 9 nucleotides agree with TRBD1. The CDR3 is 17 residues long. J gave up 2 bases and V 5 bases, and 12 bases lay outside the gene matches. From germline, CDR1 is SGHTA and CDR2 FQGTGA. CDR3 sequence reads: CASSKTGGPVGQETQYF. CDR3 coding DNA: TGTGCCAGCAGCAAGACAGGGGGTCCCGTTGGGCAAGAGACCCAGTACTTC.